The sample holds a few counts of the clone carrying this T cell receptor (beta chain). These data belong to a study of T-cell memory formation after mild COVID-19. This CDR3 region has 16 residues. V shed 3 bases, J shed 7 bases, and the junction held 10 bases outside the gene matches. MiXCR was run by TCRdb on the 5' RACE reads, yielding one entry per CDR3 protein. The sample holds fewer than 500,000 distinct CDR3 sequences, roughly 23% seen once. The sequenced material came from PBMCs or a T cell subset sorted from them (not recorded which). The genes are TRBV12-3 or TRBV12-4 and TRBJ2-1; 9 positions agree with TRBD1. The clonotype originates from an adult woman who had mild COVID-19 (a few samples of this study predate the infection). Cell type and time point are not known. The CDR3 DNA sequence: TGTGCCAGCAGTTTTAGGGGCGGACAGGGGTTAAATGAGCAGTTCTTC. This translates into CASSFRGGQGLNEQFF.